The T cell receptor (beta chain) described here comes from a study of spatial heterogeneity in lung cancer (dated by TCRdb to 2018 to 2020). Regarding the complete study: Beta-chain transcripts were consistently detected in greater numbers than alpha-chain transcripts, which likely reflects a higher abundance of beta-chain transcripts. Nonsynonymous mutation counts, determined by whole-exome sequencing of tumor tissue, were related to TCR repertoire features. The study quantitatively compared TCR alpha and beta repertoires across multiple tumor regions, matched nontumor lung and blood in non-small cell lung cancer. Both alpha and beta chains were TCR-sequenced in 200 to 250 tumor regions, approximately 67 matched nontumor lung samples and roughly 54 PBMC samples obtained at surgery. In the raw uncorrected reads, each unique combination of TCR and UMI appeared on average more than ten times. The investigation overall reported the following: Additional single-cell paired TCR alpha and beta sequencing was considered necessary to confirm, at a functional level, the hypothesis that regional TCRs recognize regional mutations. Ubiquitous expanded tumor TCRs were found in blood more often at tumor resection than at routine follow-up.

Explained via the paper, the time point label denotes: sample taken at primary tumor resection. For TCR sequencing, whole RNA was extracted from tumor and nontumor lung tissue, or from cryopreserved PBMC samples, and no cell sorting was done. Samples were obtained from fewer than 80 patients with early-stage, untreated non-small cell lung cancer from the lung TRACERx cohort. Only patients for whom sufficient RNA was available from at least two tumor regions were selected for TCR sequencing. Spanning cysteine to phenylalanine, the CDR3 consists of 14 amino acids. Just CDR3 DNA is preserved here, 42 bases in frame from base 1. The germline V gene gives CDR1 as MDHEN and CDR2 as SYDVKM. Trimming at the junction amounts to 7 bases on V and 13 bases on J, and the germline ends lie 20 bases apart. Preparation of the library involved 5' RACE. Instrument used: NextSeq 500. The TCR library protocol attached a unique molecular identifier to each TCR cDNA molecule to allow correction of PCR and sequencing errors. In the paper's pipeline: Decombinator tools were used for TCR identification, UMI-based error correction and CDR3 extraction. TCRs above a frequency of 2 per 1,000, corresponding to the top 1% of the tumor frequency distribution, were defined as expanded. Rényi diversity was computed with the R vegan package after subsampling each repertoire 100 times to 5,000 TCRs. CDR3 similarity networks were built from amino acid triplet string-kernel similarity, connecting CDR3s with pairwise similarity above 0.82. The public reads were reprocessed in TCRdb via fastp at Q25 and MiXCR, keeping in-frame beta chains. A single entry per CDR3 protein holds the most common genes and DNA from its merged rows. None of the V and J calls come from the authors' own analysis; TCRdb made them. A total of around 9,700 distinct CDR3 sequences appear in this sample, around a quarter of them only once. 30% to 40% of the sample lies in the top ten.

This clonotype has just a few counts. Its cognate antigen has yet to be identified. Per-base qualities were not stored, and no clone one base away is much larger. The rearranged chain carries TRBV28 and TRBJ1-6; the D gene is perhaps TRBD1, from 6 matching bases. The sequence was collected from a female donor with early-stage non-small cell lung cancer. This material consisted of PBMCs, taken at surgery. This receptor carries the CDR3 CASIRGAGALPLHF. The nucleotide sequence reads TGTGCCAGCATTAGGGGGGCAGGGGCCCTTCCCCTCCACTTT.